This T cell receptor beta chain comes out of a study of blood T cell repertoires in COVID-19. Profiling relied on immunoSEQ multiplex PCR, and the TCRdb table lists in-frame clones only, not all of them. The sample contains over 75,000 clones, roughly 80% of which appear only once. This receptor was obtained from a human donor in a cohort sampled during active COVID-19. Sequencing was carried out using peripheral blood.

The CDR3 protein is CAMQGDFQFF. CDR3 DNA sequence: TGTGCCATGCAAGGGGATTTCCAGTTCTTC. This chain links TRBV7-8 with TRBJ2-1, with D possibly matching TRBD1 (5 bases). This CDR3 is 10 amino acids long. The germline V gene has CDR1 SGHVS and CDR2 FQNEAQ. Between the trimmed V and J ends, which lost 10 bases and 13 bases, there was a span of 14 bases.